A selection of T cell receptor beta chains follows, all from one sample in a study of control samples from healthy donors and cancer patients. Libraries were prepared by immunoSEQ multiplex PCR; TCRdb keeps only in-frame clonotypes and omits some of them. The sample has around 200,000 clones; 85% to 95% are singletons. Sequenced: blood. The receptors were sampled from a man between 18 and 29 years old in good health. Both conserved end residues are part of each CDR3. Each record gives: clone size, V gene, D gene, J gene, CDR3 DNA, CDR3 protein. D genes are given only for firm matches. A clone size is listed for some rows: how often the clone was seen (once, few, many), or a class if it is expanded.

>.|TRBV5-1|.|TRBJ2-1
TGCGCCAGCAGCTTGGCCCCTCTAAGGGGGAACGACAATGAGCAGTTCTTC
CASSLAPLRGNDNEQFF
>.|TRBV7-9|.|TRBJ2-2
TGTGCCAGCAGCTTAGGTTCAGGGTTAAACACCGGGGAGCTGTTTTTT
CASSLGSGLNTGELFF
>.|TRBV18|TRBD1|TRBJ1-6
TGTGCCAGCTCAGGACAGGGGGCGGTCTCACCCCTCCACTTT
CASSGQGAVSPLHF
>.|TRBV5-1|.|TRBJ2-1
TGCGCCAGCAGCTTTTTATCGGAGAATGAGCAGTTCTTC
CASSFLSENEQFF
>.|TRBV27|.|TRBJ2-2
TGTGCCAGCAGTAAGCTTACCGGGGAGCTGTTTTTT
CASSKLTGELFF
>once|TRBV30|.|TRBJ2-4
TGTGCCTGGAGTGTATCTGGGGTCTTCAGTGGCAAAAACATTCAGTACTTC
CAWSVSGVFSGKNIQYF
>.|TRBV28|.|TRBJ1-1
TGTGCCAGCAGTTTAAGGGAGATCACTGAAGCTTTCTTT
CASSLREITEAFF
>.|TRBV13|TRBD2|TRBJ2-1
TGTGCCAGCAGCTTAGTGCTGCGGGGGTACTACAATGAGCAGTTCTTC
CASSLVLRGYYNEQFF
>.|TRBV24-1|.|TRBJ1-4
TGTGCCACCAGTGATTTGCGATGTTGTCGGCAGGGTGGGGAAAAACTGTTTTTT
CATSDLRCCRQGGEKLFF
>.|TRBV19|.|TRBJ2-5
TGTGCCAGTAGTGTGGTTTTTCAAGAGACCCAGTACTTC
CASSVVFQETQYF
>.|TRBV6-5|.|TRBJ2-4
TGTGCCAGCAGTTATGGAGGCATTCAGTACTTC
CASSYGGIQYF
>.|TRBV7-9|.|TRBJ1-5
TGTGCCAGCAGCTTAGACAGGCCTGATCAGCCCCAGCATTTT
CASSLDRPDQPQHF
>.|TRBV4-1|TRBD1|TRBJ1-2
TGCGCCAGCAGCCAAGATTGGCAGGGGGCAAAAGCCTATGGCTACACCTTC
CASSQDWQGAKAYGYTF
>.|TRBV9|.|TRBJ1-4
TGTGCCAGCACCCGGAACCACCTCAATGAAAAACTGTTTTTT
CASTRNHLNEKLFF
>once|TRBV7-2|.|TRBJ2-5
TGTGCCAGCAGCTTAGCGGGCCGGGAGACCCAGTACTTC
CASSLAGRETQYF
>.|TRBV7-3|TRBD2|TRBJ2-1
TGTGCCAGCAGCTTAGATCCTAGCGGGTACAATGAGCAGTTCTTC
CASSLDPSGYNEQFF
>.|TRBV3-1/TRBV3-2|.|TRBJ1-6
TGTGCCAGCAGCCAAGTGCACATAAACTCCTATAATTCACCCCTCCACTTT
CASSQVHINSYNSPLHF
>.|TRBV27|.|TRBJ2-1
TGTGCCAGCAGTTTAAAAGGGGGTAGGGAGCAGTTCTTC
CASSLKGGREQFF
>.|TRBV6-5|.|TRBJ2-2
TGTGCCAGTGGCGGGACCTCGAACACCGGGGAGCTGTTTTTT
CASGGTSNTGELFF
>.|TRBV6-1|TRBD2|TRBJ2-3
TGTGCCAGCAGTGGGATTAGCGGGGGGCCCACAGATACGCAGTATTTT
CASSGISGGPTDTQYF
>.|TRBV3-1/TRBV3-2|.|TRBJ1-4
TGTGCCAGCAAGGCGGCTGGCAGGCGCCATGAAAAACTGTTTTTT
CASKAAGRRHEKLFF
>few|TRBV2|TRBD1|TRBJ1-5
TGTGCCAGCAGTGTGGGACAGGGGTATCAGCCCCAGCATTTT
CASSVGQGYQPQHF
>once|TRBV2|TRBD2|TRBJ2-5
TGTGCCAGCAGGTCGTCCGGGACTAGCGGGGGGACGATATACCAAGAGACCCAGTACTTC
CASRSSGTSGGTIYQETQYF
>.|TRBV24-1|TRBD1|TRBJ2-2
TGTGCCACCAGTGATTCCCCCCCACTCGCGGACAGGGAAACCGGGGAGCTGTTTTTT
CATSDSPPLADRETGELFF
>.|TRBV5-5|.|TRBJ1-5
TGTGCCAGCAGTCTGGATACCGACTTTTATCAGCCCCAGCATTTT
CASSLDTDFYQPQHF
>few|TRBV11-2|TRBD2|TRBJ2-1
TGTGCCAGCAGCTTAGACGGACTAGCGGATAAGTTCTTC
CASSLDGLADKFF
>.|TRBV6-5|TRBD2|TRBJ2-2
TGTGCCAGCAGGCGGACTAGCGGGGTTAGCGGGGAGCTGTTTTTT
CASRRTSGVSGELFF
>.|TRBV5-8|TRBD1|TRBJ1-1
TGTGCCAGCAGCTCCCCCCGGAGACAGGGAAACACTGAAGCTTTCTTT
CASSSPRRQGNTEAFF
>.|TRBV6-5|.|TRBJ2-2
TGTGCCAGCAGTTACCAAAACACCGGGGAGCTGTTTTTT
CASSYQNTGELFF
>.|TRBV29-1|.|TRBJ1-2
TGCAGCGCTAAATGGGGTGCTGGCTATGGCTACACCTTC
CSAKWGAGYGYTF
>.|TRBV19|TRBD1|TRBJ1-4
TGTGCCAGTAGGGACAGGCGTAATGAAAAACTGTTTTTT
CASRDRRNEKLFF